This is a list of T cell receptor beta chains from one sample in a study of cytomegalovirus exposure and HLA in healthy donors. Here immunoSEQ multiplex PCR was the method, and the copy in TCRdb shows in-frame clones only, minus some. The sample shows about 160,000 clones, 75% to 90% of them seen only once. Input material: PBMCs. Source of these receptors: a woman aged 18-29 years in good health and CMV-seronegative. Each CDR3 is given with its conserved first and last residue. The D gene is left open where the match is weak. Clone size is shown for a subset of rows, as once, few, many or a class of expanded clone.

v_call	j_call	clone_size	d_call	cdr3_nt	cdr3_aa
TRBV2	TRBJ1-5	-	-	TGTGCCAGCAGTCCGGGAGGGGGACAGCCCCAGCATTTT	CASSPGGGQPQHF
TRBV7-9	TRBJ2-5	-	-	TGTGCCAGCCTACCCTGGGGGGACCTAGGGACCCAGTACTTC	CASLPWGDLGTQYF
TRBV5-4	TRBJ2-1	-	TRBD1	TGTGCCAGCAGCGAGACAGGGAGCTCCTACAATGAGCAGTTCTTC	CASSETGSSYNEQFF
TRBV9	TRBJ2-2	-	TRBD2	TGTGCCAGCAGCGTAGGGCTAGCGGGAGGGAACACCGGGGAGCTGTTTTTT	CASSVGLAGGNTGELFF
TRBV11-2	TRBJ1-2	-	-	TGTGCCAGCAGCGATGACAGGTCGGGCTACACCTTC	CASSDDRSGYTF
TRBV5-1	TRBJ2-5	-	TRBD2	TGCGCCAGCAGCTTAGAGCGGGGAGGGGAGACCCAGTACTTC	CASSLERGGETQYF
TRBV13	TRBJ2-5	-	-	TGTGCCAGCAGCTTTTCCTCGCGTGCGGCCCAGTACTTC	CASSFSSRAAQYF
TRBV7-9	TRBJ2-3	-	-	TGTGCCAGCAGCCCGGACTTTCAAGATACGCAGTATTTT	CASSPDFQDTQYF
TRBV5-6	TRBJ1-2	few	TRBD1	TGTGCCAGCAGCCTGGGACAGGGGCACTATGGCTACACCTTC	CASSLGQGHYGYTF
TRBV5-1	TRBJ2-7	-	TRBD1	TGCGCCAGCAGCTTGGGCCATCGGACAGGGCCCTACGAGCAGTACTTC	CASSLGHRTGPYEQYF
TRBV7-3	TRBJ1-1	few	-	TGTGCCAGCAGCTTAACGGGGGTAGGGAGGGATACTGAAGCTTTCTTT	CASSLTGVGRDTEAFF
TRBV9	TRBJ1-2	-	-	TGTGCCAGCAGTATGACTGTAAGTCTTGGCTACACCTTC	CASSMTVSLGYTF
TRBV7-9	TRBJ2-5	few	-	TGTGCCAGCAGCTTAGGAGGTCAGATAAAAGAGACCCAGTACTTC	CASSLGGQIKETQYF
TRBV28	TRBJ2-7	-	TRBD2	TGTGCCAGCAGTTACCTAGCGGGACGACCCGAGCAGTACTTC	CASSYLAGRPEQYF
TRBV13	TRBJ1-4	-	-	TGTGCCAGCAGCTACCCGGACAGCAGACTCCGGAATGAAAAACTGTTTTTT	CASSYPDSRLRNEKLFF
TRBV5-1	TRBJ2-7	-	TRBD1	TGCGCCAGCAGCTTGGGCCCAAGGACAGGGTTGAAAGCCTACGAGCAGTACTTC	CASSLGPRTGLKAYEQYF
TRBV4-1	TRBJ2-7	-	-	TGCGCCAGCAGCCAAGAGCTTCCGTCGACAGCCTTTTCCTACGAGCAGTACTTC	CASSQELPSTAFSYEQYF
TRBV27	TRBJ2-1	-	-	TGTGCCAGCAGACTTGGTCGTCTATTGCTCAATGAGCAGTTCTTC	CASRLGRLLLNEQFF
TRBV10-1	TRBJ2-7	-	TRBD2	TGCGCCAGCAGCTGGGGAGCGGGAGCCTCTTACGAGCAGTACTTC	CASSWGAGASYEQYF
TRBV6-5	TRBJ1-2	-	-	TGTGCCAGCAGTTACAGTTGGGGGGTCGGTGAGGATGGCTACACCTTC	CASSYSWGVGEDGYTF
TRBV6-1	TRBJ1-1	-	TRBD1	TGTGCCAGCATTAGGGACAGGGGTGGGAACACTGAAGCTTTCTTT	CASIRDRGGNTEAFF
TRBV28	TRBJ1-5	once	-	TGTGCCAGCAGCGTCGACGGGCAGCCCCAGCATTTT	CASSVDGQPQHF
TRBV7-2	TRBJ2-1	-	TRBD1	TGTGCCAGCAGCTTAGAGGCGACAGGGGCCTACAATGAGCAGTTCTTC	CASSLEATGAYNEQFF
TRBV19	TRBJ1-2	-	-	TGTGCCAGTAGTATGGAGTTTTGGGGCAGGGTCCTCTATGGCTACACCTTC	CASSMEFWGRVLYGYTF
TRBV25-1	TRBJ1-4	-	-	TGTGCCAGCAGGTCGACATCGTCTGGTGAAAAACTGTTTTTT	CASRSTSSGEKLFF
TRBV27	TRBJ2-7	-	-	TGTGCCAGCAGTTTAGTGGCAGACTACGAGCAGTACTTC	CASSLVADYEQYF
TRBV5-4	TRBJ1-1	-	TRBD1	TGTGCCAGCAGCTTGCAGGGGGCGAACACTGAAGCTTTCTTT	CASSLQGANTEAFF
TRBV5-1	TRBJ2-1	-	TRBD1	TGCGCCAGCACGGGACAGGGGGCTCTCAATGAGCAGTTCTTC	CASTGQGALNEQFF
TRBV7-6	TRBJ2-7	-	-	TGTGCCAGCAGCTCAGCCACTAGCCCCTTCGACGAGCAGTACTTC	CASSSATSPFDEQYF
TRBV5-1	TRBJ1-2	-	-	TGCGCCAGCAGCTTGGTGTCAGGGGTCACCGGTTCTATCTATGGCTACACCTTC	CASSLVSGVTGSIYGYTF
TRBV6-1	TRBJ1-1	-	-	TGTGCCAGCATCAGACAGTTTGAAGCTTTCTTT	CASIRQFEAFF
TRBV11-2	TRBJ2-7	-	TRBD1	TGTGCCAGCAGCTCAATCCGGGACAGGGCCTACGAGCAGTACTTC	CASSSIRDRAYEQYF
TRBV29-1	TRBJ2-7	-	-	TGCAGCGTTCCAACGGGGGAGTCCTACGAGCAGTACTTC	CSVPTGESYEQYF
TRBV5-1	TRBJ2-7	-	TRBD1	TGCGCCAGCAGCGGAACAGGGGTGGCCTACGAGCAGTACTTC	CASSGTGVAYEQYF
TRBV7-9	TRBJ1-2	-	-	TGTTCCAGCAGCTTAAGCGGCACCTCGGTCGAAGGCTACACCTTC	CSSSLSGTSVEGYTF
TRBV19	TRBJ2-7	-	-	TGTGCCAGTAGTACCGACCTAAGGGGGTACGAGCAGTACTTC	CASSTDLRGYEQYF
TRBV30	TRBJ1-2	-	-	TGTGCCTGGAGTGTCGGTAGTGGCTACACCTTC	CAWSVGSGYTF
TRBV4-1	TRBJ1-3	-	-	TGCGCCAGCAGCCAAGGGCCCGGGACATCTGGAAACACCATATATTTT	CASSQGPGTSGNTIYF
TRBV6-5	TRBJ2-7	-	-	TGTGCCGTAAGCGCGAGGGGGATTGACTACGAGCAGTACTTC	CAVSARGIDYEQYF
TRBV18	TRBJ2-2	-	TRBD1	TGTGCCAGCTCACCCTTGACAGGGGGCACCGGGGAGCTGTTTTTT	CASSPLTGGTGELFF
TRBV7-3	TRBJ2-2	-	-	TGTGCCAGCAGCCCTATGGCAGGGTCGAACACCGGGGAGCTGTTTTTT	CASSPMAGSNTGELFF
TRBV7-9	TRBJ2-4	-	-	TGTGCCAGCAGCCAAGACAGACTAGCCAAAAACATTCAGTACTTC	CASSQDRLAKNIQYF
TRBV4-1	TRBJ2-3	-	-	TGCGCCAGCAGCCCCCCACCGGGTACGCAGTATTTT	CASSPPPGTQYF
TRBV15	TRBJ2-7	-	TRBD2	TGTGCCACCAGCAGAGTCGTGGGGGGGTGGGCTGCCGAGCAGTACTTC	CATSRVVGGWAAEQYF
TRBV5-4	TRBJ2-7	-	TRBD1	TGTGCCAGCAGCTCACGGACAGGGAGCACCTACGAGCAGTACTTC	CASSSRTGSTYEQYF
TRBV7-2	TRBJ2-5	-	TRBD1	TGTGCCAGCAGGCGGACAGGACCTATGCTATCCCACCAACAAGAGACCCAGTACTTC	CASRRTGPMLSHQQETQYF
TRBV19	TRBJ2-6	-	-	TGTGCCAGTAGTACCCCCTGGGCTTCTGGGGCCAACGTCCTGACTTTC	CASSTPWASGANVLTF
TRBV28	TRBJ2-2	-	TRBD1	TGTGCCAGCAGGCCACAGGGGACCACCGGGGAGCTGTTTTTT	CASRPQGTTGELFF
TRBV5-1	TRBJ2-5	-	TRBD2	TGCGCCAGCAGCCTGGGACTAGCGCGACAAGAGACCCAGTACTTC	CASSLGLARQETQYF
TRBV6-1	TRBJ2-5	-	TRBD1	TGTGCCAGCAGTGAAACGAGGGACAGACAAGAGACCCAGTACTTC	CASSETRDRQETQYF
TRBV19	TRBJ1-5	-	-	TGTGCCAGTAGTAGCGGGACCCGAGGGAGTCAGCCCCAGCATTTT	CASSSGTRGSQPQHF
TRBV27	TRBJ2-7	-	TRBD2	TGTGCCAGCAGCCCTAGCGGGAACGTGTACGAGCAGTACTTC	CASSPSGNVYEQYF
TRBV7-9	TRBJ2-3	-	-	TGTGCCAGCAGCTCATCGTCACTAGTGTACACAGATACGCAGTATTTT	CASSSSSLVYTDTQYF
TRBV5-1	TRBJ2-5	once	TRBD2	TGCGCCAGCAGCGGGGTTAGCGGGAGTTTACAAGAGACCCAGTACTTC	CASSGVSGSLQETQYF